The 2 T cell receptor beta chains reported below all come from one sample, sequenced in a study of blood T cell repertoires in COVID-19. Produced via immunoSEQ multiplex PCR; TCRdb's table is partial and in-frame only. This table has about 230,000 clones, approximately 84% appearing once. Sequenced sample: PBMCs or T cells enriched from blood (not recorded which). The source of these receptors is a man in his fifties or sixties who had recovered from COVID-19.

This clone has only a few counts. The V call is TRBV6-5, the J call TRBJ1-5; TRBD1 matches at 7 bases. CDR3 length equals 14 residues. J lost 5 bases, V lost 6 bases, and 7 bases had no gene match. Germline V CDR1 and CDR2: MNHEY, SVGAGI. The DNA of the CDR3 is TGTGCCAGCAGACGCCGACAGGGCCATCAGCCCCAGCATTTT. Its protein product is CASRRRQGHQPQHF.

V is TRBV3-1 (or the pseudogene TRBV3-2) and J is TRBJ1-2; 9 bases fit TRBD1. The CDR3 runs to 13 residues. V lost 4 bases to trimming and J lost 8 bases; unmatched junction nucleotides: 5. Germline-derived CDR1 and CDR2 are LGHDT and YNNKEL (reference sequence). The DNA of the CDR3 is TGTGCCAGCAGCCCCGGACAGGGGCAAGGCTACACCTTC. Translating it yields CASSPGQGQGYTF.